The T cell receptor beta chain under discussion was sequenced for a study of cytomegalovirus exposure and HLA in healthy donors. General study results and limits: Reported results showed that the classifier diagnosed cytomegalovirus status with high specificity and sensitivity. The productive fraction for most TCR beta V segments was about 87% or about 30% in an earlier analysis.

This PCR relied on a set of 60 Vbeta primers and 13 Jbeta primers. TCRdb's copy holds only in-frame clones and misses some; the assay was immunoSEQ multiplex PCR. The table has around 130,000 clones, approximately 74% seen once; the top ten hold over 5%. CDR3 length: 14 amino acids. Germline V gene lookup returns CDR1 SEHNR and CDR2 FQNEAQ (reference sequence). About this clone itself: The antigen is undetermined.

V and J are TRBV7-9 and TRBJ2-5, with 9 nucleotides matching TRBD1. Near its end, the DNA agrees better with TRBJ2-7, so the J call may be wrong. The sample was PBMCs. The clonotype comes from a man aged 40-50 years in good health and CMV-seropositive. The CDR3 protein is CASSPDRGWSEQYF. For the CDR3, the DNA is TGTGCCAGCAGCCCGGACAGGGGATGGAGCGAGCAGTACTTC.